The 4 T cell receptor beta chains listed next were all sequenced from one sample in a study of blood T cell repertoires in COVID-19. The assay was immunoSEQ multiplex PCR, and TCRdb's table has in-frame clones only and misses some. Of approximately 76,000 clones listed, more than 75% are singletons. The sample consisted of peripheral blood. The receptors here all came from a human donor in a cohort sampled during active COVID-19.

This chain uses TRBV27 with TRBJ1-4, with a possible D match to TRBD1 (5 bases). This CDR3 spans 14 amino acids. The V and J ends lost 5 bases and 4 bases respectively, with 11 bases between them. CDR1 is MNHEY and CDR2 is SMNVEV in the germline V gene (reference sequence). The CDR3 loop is CASSMQGFNEKLFF. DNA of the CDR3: TGTGCCAGCAGTATGCAGGGCTTTAATGAAAAACTGTTTTTT.

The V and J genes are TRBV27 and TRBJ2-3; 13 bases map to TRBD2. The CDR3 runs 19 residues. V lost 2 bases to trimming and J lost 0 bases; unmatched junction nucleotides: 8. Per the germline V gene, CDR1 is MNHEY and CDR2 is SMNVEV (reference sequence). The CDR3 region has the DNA TGTGCCAGCAGTTTAGGAACTAGCGGGGGGGCTTATAGCACAGATACGCAGTATTTT. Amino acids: CASSLGTSGGAYSTDTQYF.

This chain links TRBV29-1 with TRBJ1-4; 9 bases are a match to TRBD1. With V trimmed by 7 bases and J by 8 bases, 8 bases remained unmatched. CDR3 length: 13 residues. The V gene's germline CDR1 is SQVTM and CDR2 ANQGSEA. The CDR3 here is CSARQGEWEKLFF. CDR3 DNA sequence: TGCAGCGCCAGACAGGGGGAGTGGGAAAAACTGTTTTTT.

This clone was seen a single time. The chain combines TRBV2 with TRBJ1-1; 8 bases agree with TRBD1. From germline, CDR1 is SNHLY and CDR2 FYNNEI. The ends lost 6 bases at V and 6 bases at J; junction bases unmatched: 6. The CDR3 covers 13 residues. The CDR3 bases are TGTGCCAGCAGGAGCAGGGGGCTCGCTGAAGCTTTCTTT. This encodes CASRSRGLAEAFF.